The clone carrying this T cell receptor beta chain showed up just a few times. What it recognizes is unknown. This CDR3 has 16 residues. V was trimmed by 0 bases and J by 2 bases, leaving 14 bases between them. The germline V gene has CDR1 SGHTA and CDR2 FQGNSA. This sample was included in a study of beta chain features in type 1 diabetes. Study-wide results and limits: VDJ junctions in type 1 diabetes patients carried more deletions and fewer insertions. Researchers caution that PCR might favor shorter templates, equally among patients and controls.

The authors reverse transcribed all of the isolated RNA, so sequencing captured expressed TCRB transcripts. Some clones are missing from TCRdb's copy, which holds only in-frame ones; the method was immunoSEQ multiplex PCR. The top ten clones hold about 0.018% of a sample with 350,000 to 450,000 clones, about 15% of them seen once. The TCR originated in a woman aged 18-29 years in good health. The chain has TRBV7-2 and TRBJ2-7; D is possibly TRBD1 (5 bases). Sequencing used naive CD4+ T cells from blood. CDR3 in DNA: TGTGCCAGCAGCTTAGCGGGGAACAGGCCCCCCTACGAGCAGTACTTC. Residues: CASSLAGNRPPYEQYF.